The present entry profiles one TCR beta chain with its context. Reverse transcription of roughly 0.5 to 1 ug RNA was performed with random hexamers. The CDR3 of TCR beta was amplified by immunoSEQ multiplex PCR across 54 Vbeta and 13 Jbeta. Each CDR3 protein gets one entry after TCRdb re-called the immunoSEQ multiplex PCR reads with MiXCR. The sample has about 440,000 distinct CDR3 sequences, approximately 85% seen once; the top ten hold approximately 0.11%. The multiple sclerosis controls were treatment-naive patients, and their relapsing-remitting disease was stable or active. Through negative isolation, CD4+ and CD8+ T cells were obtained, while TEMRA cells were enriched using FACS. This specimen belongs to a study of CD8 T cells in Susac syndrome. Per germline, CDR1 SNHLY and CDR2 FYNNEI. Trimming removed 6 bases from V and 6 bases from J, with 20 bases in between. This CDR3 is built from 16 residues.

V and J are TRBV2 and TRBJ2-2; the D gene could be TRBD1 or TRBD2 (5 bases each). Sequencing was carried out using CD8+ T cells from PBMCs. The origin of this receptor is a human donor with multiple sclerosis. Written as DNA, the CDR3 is TGTGCCAGCAGCGCCGGGGCCACAGCGGCGGCCGGGGAGCTGTTTTTT. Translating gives CASSAGATAAAGELFF.